This entry concerns a single T cell receptor beta chain. Compared with germline, one end of the junction differs, possibly owing to a read error. This record belongs to a study of tumor-infiltrating lymphocytes in primary liver carcinoma. Study details: Patients included men and women of 30 to 69 years. Tumors measured roughly 4.2 to 10 cm and were stage T1-T3 N0M0. Sample yields, roughly 3.5 to 7.13 million productive TCRbeta reads, were similar across the tissue types.

Per the germline V gene, CDR1 is SGDLS and CDR2 is YYNGEE. The CDR3 contains 15 residues. Starting material of approximately 500 ng total RNA yielded TCR beta cDNA via a constant-region primer. Amplification in three nested multiplex PCR rounds with slightly modified ARM-PCR gave rise to TCR beta libraries. For about 11 cycles apiece, the opening two PCR rounds ran with TRBV1-TRBV30 forward primers and a C-beta reverse primer. Via MiXCR, TCRdb re-called the multiplex PCR reads, giving one row per CDR3 protein. The sample lists roughly 120,000 distinct CDR3 sequences; under 65% were seen once. Co-extracted RNA and DNA came from about 20-30 mg of unsorted bulk tissue. The study found over 90% viable tumor cells in every tumor sample.

This chain joins TRBV9 and TRBJ2-7; D is possibly TRBD2 (6 bases). This clonotype was obtained from a woman aged 60-70 years with primary liver carcinoma and hepatitis B virus infection. The sample was liver tumor tissue from sampling region 3. Subset of the sample: tumor region T3, left-lateral pole. The CDR3 protein is CPSNFRDGGTHEQYF. CDR3 DNA sequence: TGTCCCAGCAACTTCCGAGATGGGGGGACCCACGAGCAGTACTTC.